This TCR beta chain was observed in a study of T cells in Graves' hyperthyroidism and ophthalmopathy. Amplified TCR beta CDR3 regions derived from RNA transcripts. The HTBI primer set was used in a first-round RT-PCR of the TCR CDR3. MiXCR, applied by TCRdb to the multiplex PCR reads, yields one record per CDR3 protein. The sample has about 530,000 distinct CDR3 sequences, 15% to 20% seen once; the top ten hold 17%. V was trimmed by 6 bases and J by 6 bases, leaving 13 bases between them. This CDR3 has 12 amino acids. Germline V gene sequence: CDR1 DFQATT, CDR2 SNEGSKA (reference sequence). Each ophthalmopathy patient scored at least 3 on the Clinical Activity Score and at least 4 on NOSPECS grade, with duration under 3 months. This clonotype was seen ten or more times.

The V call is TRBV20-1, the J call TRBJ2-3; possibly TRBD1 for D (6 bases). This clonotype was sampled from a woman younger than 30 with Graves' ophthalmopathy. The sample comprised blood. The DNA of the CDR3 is TGCAGTGCATTCAGGGGTGGGGATACGCAGTATTTT. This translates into CSAFRGGDTQYF.